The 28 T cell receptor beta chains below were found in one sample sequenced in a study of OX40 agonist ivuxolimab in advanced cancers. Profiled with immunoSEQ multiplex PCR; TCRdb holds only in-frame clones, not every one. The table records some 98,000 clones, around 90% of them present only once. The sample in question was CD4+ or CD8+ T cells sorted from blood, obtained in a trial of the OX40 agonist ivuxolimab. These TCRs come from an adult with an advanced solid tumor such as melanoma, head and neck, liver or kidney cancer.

CDR3 in amino acids: CASSTPRLLTYEQYF. The DNA of the CDR3 is TGTGCCAGCAGTACTCCCCGTCTGTTAACCTACGAGCAGTACTTC. This sequence joins TRBV28 and TRBJ2-7, with D unclear. Trimming cost V 5 bases and J 2 bases, with 16 bases left between them. The CDR3 extends over 15 amino acids. The germline V gene has CDR1 MDHEN and CDR2 SYDVKM.

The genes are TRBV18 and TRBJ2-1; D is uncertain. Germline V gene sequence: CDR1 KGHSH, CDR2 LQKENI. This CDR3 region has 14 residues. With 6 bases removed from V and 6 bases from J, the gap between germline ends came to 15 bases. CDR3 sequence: CASSPQGPPNEQFF. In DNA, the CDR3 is TGTGCCAGCTCCCCGCAAGGACCTCCCAATGAGCAGTTCTTC.

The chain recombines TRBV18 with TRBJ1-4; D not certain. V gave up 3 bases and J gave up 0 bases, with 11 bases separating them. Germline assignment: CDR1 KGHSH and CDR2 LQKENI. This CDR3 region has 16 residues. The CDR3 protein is CASSPRKFATNEKLFF. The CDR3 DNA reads TGTGCCAGCTCACCTCGGAAGTTTGCAACTAATGAAAAACTGTTTTTT.

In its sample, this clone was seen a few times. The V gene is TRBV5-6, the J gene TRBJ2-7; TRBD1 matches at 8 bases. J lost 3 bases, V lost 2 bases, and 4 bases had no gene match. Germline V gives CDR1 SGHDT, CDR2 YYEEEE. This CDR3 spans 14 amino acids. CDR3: CASSFRQGSYEQYF. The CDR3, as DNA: TGTGCCAGCAGCTTTCGACAGGGGAGCTACGAGCAGTACTTC.

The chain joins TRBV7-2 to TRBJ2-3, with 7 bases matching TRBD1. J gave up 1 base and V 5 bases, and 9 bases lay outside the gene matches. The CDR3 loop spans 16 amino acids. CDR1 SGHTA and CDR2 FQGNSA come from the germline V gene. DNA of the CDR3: TGTGCCAGCAGCCTGAGAACCGGGACAGGCACAGATACGCAGTATTTT. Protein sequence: CASSLRTGTGTDTQYF.

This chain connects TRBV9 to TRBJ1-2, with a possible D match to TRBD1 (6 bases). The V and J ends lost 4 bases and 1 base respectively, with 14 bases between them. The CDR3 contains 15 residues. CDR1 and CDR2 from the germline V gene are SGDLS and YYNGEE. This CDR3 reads CASSPRQANNYGYTF. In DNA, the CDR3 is TGTGCCAGCAGCCCACGACAGGCCAATAACTATGGCTACACCTTC. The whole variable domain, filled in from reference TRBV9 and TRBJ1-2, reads DSGVTQTPKHLITATGQRVTLRCSPRSGDLSVYWYQQSLDQGLQFLIQYYNGEERAKGNILERFSAQQFPDLHSELNLSSLELGDSALYFCASSPRQANNYGYTFGSGTRLTVV.

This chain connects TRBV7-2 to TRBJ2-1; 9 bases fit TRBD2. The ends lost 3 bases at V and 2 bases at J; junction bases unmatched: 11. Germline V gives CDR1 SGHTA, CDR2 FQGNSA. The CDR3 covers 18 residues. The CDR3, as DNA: TGTGCCAGCAGCTTCCTCCTCCCTCTAGCGGGGACCTACAATGAGCAGTTCTTC. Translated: CASSFLLPLAGTYNEQFF.

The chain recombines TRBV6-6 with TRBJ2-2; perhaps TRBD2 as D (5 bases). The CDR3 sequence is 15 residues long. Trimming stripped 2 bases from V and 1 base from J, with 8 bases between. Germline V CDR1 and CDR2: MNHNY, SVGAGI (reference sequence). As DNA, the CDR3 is TGTGCCAGCAGTTACGGGAGTAGGAACACCGGGGAGCTGTTTTTT. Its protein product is CASSYGSRNTGELFF.

The DNA for the CDR3 is TGTGCCACCACAGGGACTAGCGTCTCCTACGAGCAGTACTTC. The encoded protein is CATTGTSVSYEQYF. The chain uses TRBV28 and TRBJ2-7; 10 bases are shared with TRBD2. Looked up from germline, CDR1 is MDHEN and CDR2 is SYDVKM. V trimming: 10 bases; J trimming: 0 bases; junction bases outside the gene matches: 6. This CDR3 has 14 residues.

In DNA, the CDR3 is TGTGCCAGCAGCTTCGCTCAGACCTACGAGCAGTACTTC. Translation: CASSFAQTYEQYF. This chain connects TRBV7-9 to TRBJ2-7; D not certain. The CDR3 sequence is 13 residues long. Germline CDR1 is SEHNR and CDR2 is FQNEAQ (reference sequence). V was trimmed by 3 bases and J by 2 bases, leaving 8 bases between them.

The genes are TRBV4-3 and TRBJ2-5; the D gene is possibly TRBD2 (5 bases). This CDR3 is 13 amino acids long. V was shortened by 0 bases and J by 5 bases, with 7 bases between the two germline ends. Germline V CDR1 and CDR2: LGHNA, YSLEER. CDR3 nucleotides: TGCGCCAGCAGCCAAGATCGCGGGGAGACCCAGTACTTC. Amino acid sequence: CASSQDRGETQYF.

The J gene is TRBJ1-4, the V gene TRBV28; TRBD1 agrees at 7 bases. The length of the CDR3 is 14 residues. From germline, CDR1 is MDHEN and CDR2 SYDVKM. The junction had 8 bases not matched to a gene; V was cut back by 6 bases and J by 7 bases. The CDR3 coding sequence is TGTGCCAGCAGAGGACAGGCCGAGGGTGAAAAACTGTTTTTT. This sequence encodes CASRGQAEGEKLFF.

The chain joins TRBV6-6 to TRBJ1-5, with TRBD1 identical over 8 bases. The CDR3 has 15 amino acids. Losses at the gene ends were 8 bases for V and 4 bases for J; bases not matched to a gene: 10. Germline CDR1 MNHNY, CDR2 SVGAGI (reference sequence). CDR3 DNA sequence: TGTGCCAGCCATCGGGTGCAGGGGGCAAATCAGCCCCAGCATTTT. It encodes CASHRVQGANQPQHF.

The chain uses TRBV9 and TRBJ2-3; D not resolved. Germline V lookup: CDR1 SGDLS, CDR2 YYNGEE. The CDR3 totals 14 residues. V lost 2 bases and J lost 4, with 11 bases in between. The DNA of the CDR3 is TGTGCCAGCAGCGTTTATATTAGCCCAGATACGCAGTATTTT. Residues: CASSVYISPDTQYF.

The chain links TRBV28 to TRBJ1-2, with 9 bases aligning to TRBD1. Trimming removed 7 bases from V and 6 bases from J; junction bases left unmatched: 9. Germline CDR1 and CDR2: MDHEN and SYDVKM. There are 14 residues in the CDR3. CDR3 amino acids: CASKLGDRGDGYTF. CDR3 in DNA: TGTGCCAGCAAATTGGGAGACAGGGGGGATGGCTACACCTTC.

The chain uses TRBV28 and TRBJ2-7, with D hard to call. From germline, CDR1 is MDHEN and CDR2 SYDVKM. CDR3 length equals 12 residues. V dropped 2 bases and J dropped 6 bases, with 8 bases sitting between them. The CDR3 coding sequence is TGTGCCAGCAGTTTAGTGGTAGGCGAGCAGTACTTC. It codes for CASSLVVGEQYF.

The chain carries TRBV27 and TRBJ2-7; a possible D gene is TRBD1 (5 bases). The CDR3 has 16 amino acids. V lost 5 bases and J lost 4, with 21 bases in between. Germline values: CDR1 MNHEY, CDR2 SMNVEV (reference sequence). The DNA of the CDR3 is TGTGCCAGCAGTCCTAGACAGTTCCTTGCCCCTTACGAGCAGTACTTC. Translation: CASSPRQFLAPYEQYF.

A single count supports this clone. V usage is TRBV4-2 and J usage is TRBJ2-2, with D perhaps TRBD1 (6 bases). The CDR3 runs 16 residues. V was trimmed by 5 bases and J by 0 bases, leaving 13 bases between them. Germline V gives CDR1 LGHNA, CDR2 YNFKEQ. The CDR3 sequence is CASSSRTVTNTGELFF. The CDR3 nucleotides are TGTGCCAGCAGCTCCCGGACAGTCACGAACACCGGGGAGCTGTTTTTT.

CDR3 protein: CASNPRTQGKGPQHF. The DNA of the CDR3 is TGTGCCAGCAATCCCAGGACGCAAGGTAAAGGTCCCCAGCATTTT. The gene calls are TRBV28 and TRBJ1-5; D remains unclear. Deletions cut 7 bases from V and 10 bases from J, with 23 bases between. The germline V gene has CDR1 MDHEN and CDR2 SYDVKM. The CDR3 has 15 amino acids.

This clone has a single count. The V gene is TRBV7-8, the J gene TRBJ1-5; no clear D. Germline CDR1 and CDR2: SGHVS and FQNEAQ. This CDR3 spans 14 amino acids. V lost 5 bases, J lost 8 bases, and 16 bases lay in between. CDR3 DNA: TGTGCCAGCAGCCCCAACACCAGAACGGAGCCCCAGCATTTT. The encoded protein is CASSPNTRTEPQHF.

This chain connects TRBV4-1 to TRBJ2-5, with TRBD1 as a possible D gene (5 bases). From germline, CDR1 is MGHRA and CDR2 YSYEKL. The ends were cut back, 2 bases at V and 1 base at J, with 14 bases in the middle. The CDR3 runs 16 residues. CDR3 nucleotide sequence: TGCGCCAGCAGCCAACTGACCAGGGATGGCCAAGAGACCCAGTACTTC. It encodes CASSQLTRDGQETQYF.

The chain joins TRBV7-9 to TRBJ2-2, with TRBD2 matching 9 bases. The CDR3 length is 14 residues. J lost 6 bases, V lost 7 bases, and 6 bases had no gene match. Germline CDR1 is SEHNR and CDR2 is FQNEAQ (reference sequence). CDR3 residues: CASKEREAPGELFF. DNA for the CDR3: TGTGCCAGCAAAGAGCGGGAGGCCCCCGGGGAGCTGTTTTTT. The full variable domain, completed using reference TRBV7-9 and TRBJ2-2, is DTGVSQNPRHKITKRGQNVTFRCDPISEHNRLYWYRQTLGQGPEFLTYFQNEAQLEKSRLLSDRFSAERPKGSFSTLEIQRTEQGDSAMYLCASKEREAPGELFFGEGSRLTVL.

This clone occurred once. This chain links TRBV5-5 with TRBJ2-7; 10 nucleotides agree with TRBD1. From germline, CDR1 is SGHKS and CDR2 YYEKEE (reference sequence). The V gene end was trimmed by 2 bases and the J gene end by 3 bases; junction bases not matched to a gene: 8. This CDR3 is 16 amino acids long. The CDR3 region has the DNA TGTGCCAGCAGCTTTCGTTGGGACAGGGGAAACTACGAGCAGTACTTC. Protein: CASSFRWDRGNYEQYF.

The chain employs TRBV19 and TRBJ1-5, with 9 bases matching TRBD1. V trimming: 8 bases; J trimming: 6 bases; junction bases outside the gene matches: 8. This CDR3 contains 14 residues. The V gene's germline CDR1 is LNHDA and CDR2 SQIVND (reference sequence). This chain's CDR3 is CASRPGQGRQPQHF. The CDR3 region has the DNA TGTGCCAGTCGACCGGGACAGGGCCGTCAGCCCCAGCATTTT.

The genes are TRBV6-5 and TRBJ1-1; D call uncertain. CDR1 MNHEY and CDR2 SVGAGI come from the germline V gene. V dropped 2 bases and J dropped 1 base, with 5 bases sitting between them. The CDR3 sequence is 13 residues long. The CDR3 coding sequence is TGTGCCAGCAGTTACGGAGGGAACACTGAAGCTTTCTTT. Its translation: CASSYGGNTEAFF.

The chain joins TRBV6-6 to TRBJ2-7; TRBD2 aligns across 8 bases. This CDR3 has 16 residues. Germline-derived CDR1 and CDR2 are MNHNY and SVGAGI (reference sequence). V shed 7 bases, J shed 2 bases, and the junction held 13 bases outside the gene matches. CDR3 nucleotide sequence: TGTGCCAGCACCCAGGCCGGGGGAGCGGGAGCCTACGAGCAGTACTTC. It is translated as CASTQAGGAGAYEQYF.

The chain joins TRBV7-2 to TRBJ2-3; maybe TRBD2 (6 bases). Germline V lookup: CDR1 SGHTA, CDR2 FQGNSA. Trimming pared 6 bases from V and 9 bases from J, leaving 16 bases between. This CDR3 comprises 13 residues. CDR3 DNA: TGTGCCAGCAGTTGGGGGACTCCTGTCACGCAGTATTTT. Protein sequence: CASSWGTPVTQYF.

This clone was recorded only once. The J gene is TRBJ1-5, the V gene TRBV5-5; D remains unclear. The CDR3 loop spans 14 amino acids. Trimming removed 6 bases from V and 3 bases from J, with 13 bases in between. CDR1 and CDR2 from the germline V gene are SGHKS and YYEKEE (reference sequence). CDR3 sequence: CASTLGQVNQPQHF. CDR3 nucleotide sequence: TGTGCCAGCACCCTCGGGCAGGTCAATCAGCCCCAGCATTTT. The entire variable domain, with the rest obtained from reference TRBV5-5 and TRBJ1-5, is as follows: DAGVTQSPTHLIKTRGQQVTLRCSPISGHKSVSWYQQVLGQGPQFIFQYYEKEERGRGNFPDRFSARQFPNYSSELNVNALLLGDSALYLCASTLGQVNQPQHFGDGTRLSIL.